This TCR beta chain was sequenced during a study of PD-1 blockade in classical Hodgkin lymphoma. Findings of the study overall: Newly diagnosed patients had diversity similar to the baseline diversity of complete responders. CD8+ TCR diversity did not rise significantly by C4D1, unlike CD4+.

This clone appeared once. Antigen unknown. The germline gives CDR1 SGHVS, CDR2 FQNEAQ. The CDR3 is 17 residues long. V was shortened by 3 bases and J by 2 bases, with 19 bases between the two germline ends. The repertoire was sequenced with immunoSEQ multiplex PCR; TCRdb's copy has only in-frame clones and lacks some. The profile shows roughly 35,000 clones, about 90% of them singletons. No patient escaped relapse after autologous stem cell transplantation, and brentuximab vedotin exposure varied. The TCR was taken from a human donor with classical Hodgkin lymphoma. V is TRBV7-8 and J is TRBJ1-2, with D possibly TRBD1 on 5 matching bases. The source material was peripheral blood mononuclear cells (PBMCs), sampled before the second cycle of nivolumab. CDR3 amino acids: CASSLGRTLYLNYGYTF. The CDR3 coding sequence is TGTGCCAGCAGCTTGGGAAGGACACTCTATTTAAACTATGGCTACACCTTC.